The clone carrying this T cell receptor beta chain was seen a single time. Libraries were prepared by immunoSEQ multiplex PCR; TCRdb keeps only in-frame clonotypes and omits some of them. The top ten clones hold about 4.6% of a sample with 52,000 or so clones, 84% of them seen once. The sample comes from a study of OX40 agonist ivuxolimab in advanced cancers. The germline V gene has CDR1 LGHNA and CDR2 YSLEER. CDR3 length equals 15 residues. V gave up 5 bases and J gave up 7 bases, with 18 bases separating them. The V gene is TRBV4-3, the J gene TRBJ2-1; possibly TRBD1 for D (6 bases). The source was CD4+ or CD8+ T cells sorted from blood, collected in a trial of the OX40 agonist ivuxolimab. The source of this sequence is an adult with an advanced solid tumor such as melanoma, head and neck, liver or kidney cancer. CDR3 coding DNA: TGCGCCAGCAGCAAAACCCTCGGACAGCCAAATGAGCAGTTCTTC. Its protein product is CASSKTLGQPNEQFF.